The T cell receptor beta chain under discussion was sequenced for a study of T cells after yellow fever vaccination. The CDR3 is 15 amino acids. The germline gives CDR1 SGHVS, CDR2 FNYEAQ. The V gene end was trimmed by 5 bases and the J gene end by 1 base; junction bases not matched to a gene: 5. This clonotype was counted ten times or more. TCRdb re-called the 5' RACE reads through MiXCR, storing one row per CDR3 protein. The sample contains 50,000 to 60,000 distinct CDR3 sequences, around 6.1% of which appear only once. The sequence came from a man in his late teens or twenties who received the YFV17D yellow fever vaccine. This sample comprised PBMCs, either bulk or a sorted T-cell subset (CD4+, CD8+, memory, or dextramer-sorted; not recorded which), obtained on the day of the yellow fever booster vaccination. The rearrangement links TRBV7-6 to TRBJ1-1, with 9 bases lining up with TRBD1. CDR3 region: CASSAGQGWNTEAFF. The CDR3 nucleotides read TGTGCCAGCAGCGCAGGACAGGGGTGGAACACTGAAGCTTTCTTT.